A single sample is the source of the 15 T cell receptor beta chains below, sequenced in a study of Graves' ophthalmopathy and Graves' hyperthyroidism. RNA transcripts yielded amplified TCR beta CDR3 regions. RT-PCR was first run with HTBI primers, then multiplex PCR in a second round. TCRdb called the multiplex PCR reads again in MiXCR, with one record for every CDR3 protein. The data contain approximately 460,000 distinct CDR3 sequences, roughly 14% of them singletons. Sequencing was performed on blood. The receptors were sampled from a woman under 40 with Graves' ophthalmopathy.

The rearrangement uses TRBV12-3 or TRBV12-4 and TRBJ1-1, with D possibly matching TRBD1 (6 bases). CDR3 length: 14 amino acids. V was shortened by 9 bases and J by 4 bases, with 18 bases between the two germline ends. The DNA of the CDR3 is TGTGCCAGTTCCCCGGGACACCCTACCACTGAAGCTTTCTTT. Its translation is CASSPGHPTTEAFF.

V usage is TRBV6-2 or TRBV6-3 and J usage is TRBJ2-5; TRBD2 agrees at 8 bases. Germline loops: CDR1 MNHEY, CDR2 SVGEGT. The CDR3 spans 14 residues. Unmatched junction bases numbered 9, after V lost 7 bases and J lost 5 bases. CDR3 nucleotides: TGTGCCAGCATTGGGACTAGTAATCTGGAGACCCAGTACTTC. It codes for CASIGTSNLETQYF.

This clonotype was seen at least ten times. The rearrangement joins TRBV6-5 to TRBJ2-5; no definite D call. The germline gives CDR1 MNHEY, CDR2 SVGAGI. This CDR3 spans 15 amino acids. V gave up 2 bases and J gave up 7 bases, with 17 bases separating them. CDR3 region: CASSYDWEKPGTQYF. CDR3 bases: TGTGCCAGCAGTTACGATTGGGAAAAACCAGGGACCCAGTACTTC.

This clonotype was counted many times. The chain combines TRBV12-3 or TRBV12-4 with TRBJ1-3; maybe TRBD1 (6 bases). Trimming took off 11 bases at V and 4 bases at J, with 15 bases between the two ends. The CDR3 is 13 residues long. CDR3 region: CAGCLGTGNTIYF. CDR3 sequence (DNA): TGTGCCGGGTGCTTAGGGACAGGAAACACCATATATTTT.

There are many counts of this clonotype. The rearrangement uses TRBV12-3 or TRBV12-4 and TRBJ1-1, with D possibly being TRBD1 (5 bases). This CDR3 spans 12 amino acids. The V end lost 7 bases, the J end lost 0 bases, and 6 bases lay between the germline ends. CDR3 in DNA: TGTGCCAGCAAACAGGTGAACACTGAAGCTTTCTTT. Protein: CASKQVNTEAFF.

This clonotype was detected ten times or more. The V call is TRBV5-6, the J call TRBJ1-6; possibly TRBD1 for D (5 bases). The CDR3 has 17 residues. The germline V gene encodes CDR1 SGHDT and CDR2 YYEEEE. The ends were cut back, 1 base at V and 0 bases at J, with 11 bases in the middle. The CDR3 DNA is TGTGCCAGCAGCTTGCAGTCAGGGAGCTCCTATAATTCACCCCTCCACTTT. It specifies CASSLQSGSSYNSPLHF.

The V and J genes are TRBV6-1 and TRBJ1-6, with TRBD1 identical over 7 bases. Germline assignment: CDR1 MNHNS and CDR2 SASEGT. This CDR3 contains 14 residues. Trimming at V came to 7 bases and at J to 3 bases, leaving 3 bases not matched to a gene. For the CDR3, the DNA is TGTGCCAGCACAGGGGGTTTCTATAATTCACCCCTCCACTTT. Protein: CASTGGFYNSPLHF.

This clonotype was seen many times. The CDR3 region is CASSYIGGGTYEQYF. CDR3 DNA sequence: TGTGCCAGCAGTTACATAGGGGGGGGAACCTACGAGCAGTACTTC. The rearrangement uses TRBV6-5 and TRBJ2-7; TRBD2 might be the D (7 bases). The germline V gene has CDR1 MNHEY and CDR2 SVGAGI. V was shortened by 2 bases and J by 2 bases, with 13 bases between the two germline ends. CDR3 length: 15 residues.

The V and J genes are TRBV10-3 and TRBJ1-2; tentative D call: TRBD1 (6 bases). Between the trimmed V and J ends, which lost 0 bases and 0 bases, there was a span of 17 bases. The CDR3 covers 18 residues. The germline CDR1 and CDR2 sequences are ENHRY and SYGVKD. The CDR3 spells CAISESSGQKGSNYGYTF. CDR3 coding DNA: TGTGCCATCAGTGAGTCGTCAGGACAGAAAGGATCTAACTATGGCTACACCTTC.

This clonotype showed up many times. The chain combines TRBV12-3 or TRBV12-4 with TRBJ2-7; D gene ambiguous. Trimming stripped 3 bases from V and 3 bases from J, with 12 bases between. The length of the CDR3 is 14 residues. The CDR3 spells CASSLGQLHYEQYF. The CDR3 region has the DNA TGTGCCAGCAGTTTGGGCCAACTTCACTACGAGCAGTACTTC.

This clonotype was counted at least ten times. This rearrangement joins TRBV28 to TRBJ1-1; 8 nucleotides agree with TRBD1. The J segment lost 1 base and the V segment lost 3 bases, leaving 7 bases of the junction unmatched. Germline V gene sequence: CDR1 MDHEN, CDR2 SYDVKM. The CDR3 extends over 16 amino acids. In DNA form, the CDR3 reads TGTGCCAGCAGTTTCGGACAGGGCAGGGGGAACACTGAAGCTTTCTTT. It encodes CASSFGQGRGNTEAFF.

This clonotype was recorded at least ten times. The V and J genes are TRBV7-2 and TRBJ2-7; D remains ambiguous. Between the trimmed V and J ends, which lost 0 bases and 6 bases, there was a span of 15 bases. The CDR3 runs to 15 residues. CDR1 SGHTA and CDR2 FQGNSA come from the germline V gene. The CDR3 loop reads CASSLAVGFPVEQYF. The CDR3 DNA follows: TGTGCCAGCAGCTTAGCAGTTGGCTTTCCGGTCGAGCAGTACTTC.

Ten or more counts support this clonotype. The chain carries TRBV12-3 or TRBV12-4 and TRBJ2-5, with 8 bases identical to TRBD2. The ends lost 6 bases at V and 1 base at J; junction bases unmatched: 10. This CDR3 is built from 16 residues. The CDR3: CASSSPPGGAQETQYF. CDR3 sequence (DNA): TGTGCCAGCAGCTCCCCCCCGGGGGGGGCCCAAGAGACCCAGTACTTC.

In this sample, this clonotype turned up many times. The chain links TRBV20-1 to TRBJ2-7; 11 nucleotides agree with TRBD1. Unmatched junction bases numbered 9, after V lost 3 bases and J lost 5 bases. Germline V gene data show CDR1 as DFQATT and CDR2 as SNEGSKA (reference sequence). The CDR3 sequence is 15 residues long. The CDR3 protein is CSARRPGQGADEQYF. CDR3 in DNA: TGCAGTGCTAGGCGTCCCGGACAGGGGGCAGACGAGCAGTACTTC.

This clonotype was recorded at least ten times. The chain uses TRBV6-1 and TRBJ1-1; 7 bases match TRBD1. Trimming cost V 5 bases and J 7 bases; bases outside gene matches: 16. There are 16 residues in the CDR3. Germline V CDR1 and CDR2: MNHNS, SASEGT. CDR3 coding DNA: TGTGCCAGCAGTCAACGGACAGGCCTCTCTGATAGTGAAGCTTTCTTT. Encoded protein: CASSQRTGLSDSEAFF.